This T cell receptor (beta chain) was captured by sequencing in a study of blood T cells in healthy people across ages (dated by TCRdb to the mid-2010s). Background on the whole study: In model experiments, roughly one uniquely barcoded TCR beta cDNA molecule per two T cells was captured by template switching. Age-related changes in TCR beta repertoire diversity were measured in the study by deep sequencing normalized with unique cDNA molecular identifiers. Using the same blood draw, the study looked at two additional independent replicas of 1 million unique cDNA reads for two donors, one aged 18 to 30 and the other aged 80 or older. The donors were split into four age groups: young (average 16 years), middle-aged (around 40), aged (around 67) and long-lived (roughly 80). The research as a whole found: Observed TCR beta diversity per million T cells fell roughly linearly with age, and a significant reduction was already apparent by age about 43. Bulk unsorted PBMC profiling prevented conclusive comparison of naive and antigen-experienced compartments. Compared with the aged group, more naive CD4+ T cells, fewer expanded clones and increased TCR diversity were shown by the long-lived group, suggesting age selection. Total diversity estimates from one million sequenced T cells were considered lower bounds and underestimates. Donor CMV infection status was unknown, potentially confounding age-related changes in expanded clonotypes. The percentage of naive T cells measured by flow cytometry correlated strongly with observed TCR beta diversity.

The method behind the library was 5' RACE. The sequencer was an Illumina HiSeq 2500. A second PCR of roughly 7 to 12 cycles was performed with a sample-barcoded 5' primer and a J-beta primer mix. A template-switch 5' adaptor carrying 12 random nucleotides introduced a unique molecular identifier onto each TCR beta cDNA molecule. At least 2.5 million CDR3-containing paired-end reads were obtained from each sample. All of the RNA was converted into first-strand cDNA using the Mint cDNA synthesis kit, with a TRBC-specific oligonucleotide serving as the primer. Following uracil-DNA glycosylase treatment, all cDNA underwent a first 18-cycle PCR with the universal primers M1SS and BC2_uni_R. Processing in the source paper ran as follows. For normalization, 1 million high-quality reads were randomly selected from each sample, with every read carrying a distinct molecular identifier. Instead of being binned into consensus sequences, reads with shared molecular identifiers were discarded. MiTCR, with a Q25 quality threshold and the strictest error-elimination algorithm, was used for CDR3 identification, clonotype clustering and error correction. A nonparametric unseen species model with Euler transformation was used to estimate a lower bound on total TCR beta diversity. TCRdb reprocessed the public reads (quality trimming at Q25 with fastp, clone calling with MiXCR) and kept in-frame beta chains. Each CDR3 protein appears once, grouped with its most common genes and DNA. The V and J calls here are based on TCRdb, not the publication. Present in this sample are more than 900,000 distinct CDR3 sequences, under 35% of which were seen just once. In total, the top ten clones hold roughly a tenth of the sample.

This clonotype was seen repeatedly, ten times or more. Its antigen specificity is not known. Per-nucleotide qualities are absent, and no much larger clonotype sits a single base away. Systemically healthy Caucasian individuals from Russia, over 30 in total and aged about 6 to 100 years, were included as donors. Approximately 11 milliliters of peripheral blood were drawn from each donor into EDTA-treated Vacutainer tubes. Ficoll-Paque density-gradient centrifugation was used to isolate PBMCs, with at least 7 million obtained per sample. Total RNA, at least 6 micrograms per sample, was extracted from PBMCs with Trizol reagent. For every donor, flow cytometry on a PBMC aliquot measured the percentage of naive CD45RAhigh/CD27high T cells. V loses 5 bases, J loses 3 bases, and the germline ends lie 14 bases apart. From cysteine to phenylalanine, the CDR3 is 14 amino acids long. The kept DNA is CDR3 alone, 42 bases in frame from the first base.

A further study also used this sample, focusing on T cells of mothers and their children. From the second report: Donors were nine systemically healthy Caucasian individuals: three mothers and their six children. cDNA synthesis used all of the extracted RNA, with 1.5 ug of RNA in each 15 ul reaction. In the second PCR, sample barcodes and 2-4 random nucleotides were introduced via the M1S primer. Each mother yielded over 9.5 million TCR beta CDR3 reads and each child about 3 million reads. Thymic selection similarly shapes TCR recombination output in related and unrelated pairs, with minor effect from inherited differences. Normalized repertoire overlap was always found to be slightly, but never significantly, higher in related mother-child pairs than in unrelated mother-child pairs. With a sensitivity of about 100 clones per million clonotypes, no persistent microchimeric T cell clones were detected. Deep NGS was used in the study to compare the TCR beta repertoires of mothers and children and to look for features that separate related mother-child pairs from unrelated individuals. Mothers averaged roughly 36 +/- 4 years of age and children averaged around 10 +/- 4 years. After adapters were ligated using NEBNext reagents, the libraries underwent 100+100 nt paired-end sequencing on an Illumina HiSeq 2000. Mother and child libraries were prepared a month apart and sequenced in separate runs to prevent cross-contamination. Between roughly 500,000 and 2,300,000 distinct TCR beta clonotypes were identified per donor. Naive TCR beta clonotypes were estimated from low-frequency clonotypes matched to each donor's FACS-determined naive share, without sorting.

The TCR originated in a woman aged 40 to 55 in good health. The source material was blood. In this chain, TRBV12-3 or TRBV12-4 is recombined with TRBJ2-7; the D gene identity is not certain. The CDR3 sequence is CASSPAGRLYEQYF. The base sequence is TGTGCCAGCAGTCCAGCCGGACGGCTCTACGAGCAGTACTTC.